These 16 T cell receptor beta chains were sequenced from one sample in a study of metastatic and nonmetastatic thyroid tumors. TCRdb reanalyzed the PCR reads via MiXCR. Here the sample spans about 35,000 clones, about 31% being singletons. No treatment of any kind had been given to any patient before thyroid surgery. The sample comprised blood. The receptors were sampled from a female donor with papillary thyroid cancer or a benign thyroid nodule (not recorded which). Some clones in this sample may be carry-over from other donors' samples.

This clone occurred once. CDR3 in DNA: TGCAGTGCTAGAGGAAAACCGGCTAGCACAGATACGCAGTATTTT. It yields the protein CSARGKPASTDTQYF. The chain uses TRBV20-1 and TRBJ2-3; D is unresolved. V was shortened by 1 base and J by 0 bases, with 11 bases between the two germline ends. Germline V gives CDR1 DFQATT, CDR2 SNEGSKA (reference sequence). The CDR3 has 15 residues.

This clone was seen a single time. The chain couples TRBV20-1 to TRBJ2-7; TRBD1 agrees at 10 bases. This CDR3 is built from 14 residues. J was trimmed by 7 bases and V by 8 bases; bases with no gene match: 14. The V gene's germline CDR1 is DFQATT and CDR2 SNEGSKA (reference sequence). The chain's CDR3 is CSSQVGQGIGEQYF. The CDR3 DNA sequence: TGCAGTTCCCAGGTGGGACAGGGGATAGGTGAGCAGTACTTC.

This clone showed up many times. V gene TRBV20-1 combines with J gene TRBJ2-7; D may be TRBD1 or TRBD2 (5 bases each). Germline V gene lookup returns CDR1 DFQATT and CDR2 SNEGSKA (reference sequence). The length of the CDR3 is 14 residues. The ends were cut back, 1 base at V and 3 bases at J, with 13 bases in the middle. CDR3 coding DNA: TGCAGTGCTAGAGGGGGGATCTCCGACTACGAGCAGTACTTC. Amino acid sequence: CSARGGISDYEQYF.

V usage is TRBV7-8 and J usage is TRBJ2-7; D unresolved. The V end was cut by 1 base, the J end by 4 bases, with 14 bases between. The CDR3 spans 15 residues. Looked up from germline, CDR1 is SGHVS and CDR2 is FQNEAQ. CDR3 sequence reads: CASSLDQQLGYEQYF. The CDR3 bases are TGTGCCAGCAGCTTAGATCAACAGTTGGGTTACGAGCAGTACTTC.

There are many counts of this clone. A single base separates this from a much larger clone, so it may be a read error. J is TRBJ2-2 and V is TRBV18; D gene unclear. Germline CDR1 reads KGHSH; CDR2 reads LQKENI. Trimming removed 4 bases at V and 2 bases at J, with 17 bases between. CDR3 size: 17 residues. CDR3 region: CASSHWSQELNTGELFF. The CDR3 region has the DNA TGTGCCAGCTCACACTGGAGTCAGGAGCTTAACACCGGGGAGCTGTTTTTT.

Regarding this clone: Possible read error: a much larger clone is one base away. Since no conserved phenylalanine or tryptophan closes the CDR3, a read error is the likely cause. The chain has TRBV9 and TRBJ1-6; weak D call: TRBD1 (5 bases). CDR1 is SGDLS and CDR2 is YYNGEE in the germline V gene. Trimming took off 0 bases at V and 7 bases at J, with 14 bases between the two ends. CDR3 length: 16 residues. CDR3 sequence: CASSVEPGRENSPLHL. CDR3 nucleotide sequence: TGTGCCAGCAGCGTAGAACCAGGCAGGGAAAATTCACCCCTCCACCTT.

In its sample, this clone was seen a few times. The CDR3 ends on some other residue instead of the conserved phenylalanine or tryptophan, so this is likely a read error. The V call is TRBV5-1, the J call TRBJ2-2; maybe TRBD2 (5 bases). The CDR3 is 16 amino acids. Germline CDR1 reads SGHRS; CDR2 reads YFSETQ. The DNA for the CDR3 is TGCGTCAGCAGCTTTGATCGGACTTCGAACACCGGGGAGCTGTTTTAT. The encoded protein is CVSSFDRTSNTGELFY.

The V and J genes are TRBV7-3 and TRBJ2-1; 9 bases fit TRBD2. J lost 4 bases, V lost 2 bases, and 3 bases had no gene match. The CDR3 sequence is 15 residues long. Germline assignment: CDR1 SGHTA and CDR2 FQGTGA. CDR3 sequence (DNA): TGTGCCAGCAGCTTAGCTAGCGGGACTTACAATGAGCAGTTCTTC. Residues: CASSLASGTYNEQFF. The variable domain in full, with the rest retrieved from reference TRBV7-3 and TRBJ2-1, is GAGVSQTPSNKVTEKGKYVELRCDPISGHTALYWYRQSLGQGPEFLIYFQGTGAADDSGLPNDRFFAVRPEGSVSTLKIQRTERGDSAVYLCASSLASGTYNEQFFGPGTRLTVL.

This clone was seen at least ten times. As DNA, the CDR3 is TGTGCCACCAGTGACTTACCGGGACAGGGTAGGACAGATACGCAGTATTTT. It is translated as CATSDLPGQGRTDTQYF. This chain connects TRBV24-1 to TRBJ2-3, with 9 bases fitting TRBD1. Trimming removed 4 bases from V and 3 bases from J; junction bases left unmatched: 10. Germline V gene data show CDR1 as KGHDR and CDR2 as SFDVKD. CDR3 length: 17 amino acids.

This clone came up many times. The genes are TRBV11-2 and TRBJ1-4; D gene ambiguous. From germline, CDR1 is SGHAT and CDR2 FQNNGV. The length of the CDR3 is 15 residues. Trimming stripped 3 bases from V and 2 bases from J, with 10 bases between. CDR3 bases: TGTGCCAGCAGCTTGAATTGGGTTACTAATGAAAAACTGTTTTTT. It yields the protein CASSLNWVTNEKLFF.

This clone was seen ten or more times. This rearrangement joins TRBV19 to TRBJ2-4, with 12 nucleotides matching TRBD1. CDR3 size: 23 residues. The V segment lost 4 bases and the J segment 0 bases; nucleotides outside the gene matches: 22. Germline V gene sequence: CDR1 LNHDA, CDR2 SQIVND (reference sequence). The DNA for the CDR3 is TGTGCCAGTAGTAGACGCCCGGGACAGGGGGCTGGATCCCAAGATATAGCCAAAAACATTCAGTACTTC. It specifies CASSRRPGQGAGSQDIAKNIQYF.

This chain uses TRBV11-2 with TRBJ1-4, with D hard to call. V lost 4 bases, J lost 7 bases, and 16 bases lay in between. Germline values: CDR1 SGHAT, CDR2 FQNNGV. The CDR3 has 15 amino acids. The CDR3 protein is CASSSHGDQGEKLFF. CDR3 bases: TGTGCCAGCAGCTCTCACGGGGATCAAGGTGAAAAACTGTTTTTT. Filled out from reference TRBV11-2 and TRBJ1-4, the complete variable domain reads EAGVAQSPRYKIIEKRQSVAFWCNPISGHATLYWYQQILGQGPKLLIQFQNNGVVDDSQLPKDRFSAERLKGVDSTLKIQPAKLEDSAVYLCASSSHGDQGEKLFFGSGTQLSVL.

The V call is TRBV11-1, the J call TRBJ2-7; tentative D call: TRBD1 (7 bases). Germline assignment: CDR1 SGHAT and CDR2 FQDESV (reference sequence). The CDR3 sequence is 16 residues long. V was shortened by 1 base and J by 0 bases, with 13 bases between the two germline ends. In DNA form, the CDR3 reads TGTGCCAGCAGCTTAGTAGCAGGGGGGCCCTCCTACGAGCAGTACTTC. It codes for CASSLVAGGPSYEQYF. The full variable domain, rest sourced from reference TRBV11-1 and TRBJ2-7, is EAEVAQSPRYKITEKSQAVAFWCDPISGHATLYWYRQILGQGPELLVQFQDESVVDDSQLPKDRFSAERLKGVDSTLKIQPAELGDSAMYLCASSLVAGGPSYEQYFGPGTRLTVT.

V is TRBV25-1 and J is TRBJ1-2; D not certain. The germline V gene encodes CDR1 MGHDK and CDR2 SYGVNS. CDR3 length: 14 amino acids. CDR3 sequence (DNA): TGTTACAGCAGTGAAGACGGTGCTAACTATGGCTACACCTTC. Protein: CYSSEDGANYGYTF.

This clone has at least ten counts. V usage is TRBV19 and J usage is TRBJ1-1; D perhaps matches TRBD1 (6 bases). V lost 4 bases and J 2 bases, leaving 23 bases between the germline ends. Germline V gene sequence: CDR1 LNHDA, CDR2 SQIVND (reference sequence). The CDR3 length is 18 residues. The chain's CDR3 is CASSKQGGAGDYNTEAFF. CDR3 bases: TGTGCCAGTAGTAAACAGGGAGGAGCAGGGGATTATAACACTGAAGCTTTCTTT.

The chain recombines TRBV7-6 with TRBJ1-5, with 10 bases lining up with TRBD1. There are 15 residues in the CDR3. Losses at the gene ends were 5 bases for V and 6 bases for J; bases not matched to a gene: 7. Germline V gene sequence: CDR1 SGHVS, CDR2 FNYEAQ. In nucleotides, the CDR3 is TGTGCCAGCAGCCCGACAGGGGGCGTGTGTCAGCCCCAGCATTTT. Translating it yields CASSPTGGVCQPQHF.